Following are 18 T cell receptor beta chains from one sample sequenced in a study of blood T cell repertoires in COVID-19. TCRdb's copy holds only in-frame clones and misses some; the assay was immunoSEQ multiplex PCR. This table has some 290,000 clones, 90% appearing once. The sequencing sample was made of peripheral blood. These receptors came from a woman aged 40 to 55 with COVID-19, enrolled during active disease.

The rearrangement joins TRBV6-1 to TRBJ2-1, with a possible D match to TRBD2 (5 bases). Looked up from germline, CDR1 is MNHNS and CDR2 is SASEGT. This CDR3 is built from 14 residues. Trimming took 6 bases from V and 3 from J, leaving 12 bases between them. CDR3 nucleotides: TGTGCCAGCAGGGGTCGGACTGTCTACAATGAGCAGTTCTTC. Translated, it gives CASRGRTVYNEQFF.

The chain uses TRBV28 and TRBJ2-7; D gene ambiguous. The V and J ends lost 4 bases and 1 base respectively, with 17 bases between them. Germline assignment: CDR1 MDHEN and CDR2 SYDVKM. This CDR3 is built from 16 residues. CDR3 in DNA: TGTGCCAGCAGTTATGCAGGTTCCGATTTTTCCTACGAGCAGTACTTC. Protein: CASSYAGSDFSYEQYF. Complete variable domain (other parts from reference TRBV28 and TRBJ2-7): DVKVTQSSRYLVKRTGEKVFLECVQDMDHENMFWYRQDPGLGLRLIYFSYDVKMKEKGDIPEGYSVSREKKERFSLILESASTNQTSMYLCASSYAGSDFSYEQYFGPGTRLTVT.

This clone was seen a handful of times. CDR3 DNA sequence: TGTGCCAGCTCACCTCTTGGGACAGGCATGAACACTGAAGCTTTCTTT. Translation: CASSPLGTGMNTEAFF. This rearrangement joins TRBV18 to TRBJ1-1, with TRBD1 matching 8 bases. The CDR3 runs to 16 residues. J gave up 0 bases and V 3 bases, and 6 bases lay outside the gene matches. Germline lookup yields CDR1 KGHSH and CDR2 LQKENI.

This sequence joins TRBV27 and TRBJ1-5; D is undetermined. Germline V gives CDR1 MNHEY, CDR2 SMNVEV (reference sequence). The CDR3 runs 14 residues. Trimming pared 5 bases from V and 5 bases from J, leaving 13 bases between. The CDR3 DNA follows: TGTGCCAGCAGTCCTTGGAGGGAGGATCAGCCCCAGCATTTT. This translates into CASSPWREDQPQHF.

The gene calls are TRBV5-1 and TRBJ1-1; 7 bases fit TRBD1. CDR3 length: 14 amino acids. Trimming cost V 4 bases and J 1 base; bases outside gene matches: 4. In germline, CDR1 is SGHRS, CDR2 YFSETQ. DNA for the CDR3: TGCGCCAGCAGCCTCAGGGGGGAGAACACTGAAGCTTTCTTT. Amino acid sequence: CASSLRGENTEAFF. Together with reference TRBV5-1 and TRBJ1-1, the CDR3 gives the full variable domain: KAGVTQTPRYLIKTRGQQVTLSCSPISGHRSVSWYQQTPGQGLQFLFEYFSETQRNKGNFPGRFSGRQFSNSRSEMNVSTLELGDSALYLCASSLRGENTEAFFGQGTRLTVV.

V and J are TRBV2 and TRBJ1-6; the D gene is possibly TRBD1 (5 bases). Germline lookup yields CDR1 SNHLY and CDR2 FYNNEI. The CDR3 is 14 residues long. The V end was cut by 6 bases, the J end by 8 bases, with 14 bases between. CDR3 sequence reads: CASRVTGPDSPLHF. The CDR3 DNA reads as TGTGCCAGCAGGGTAACAGGACCTGATTCACCCCTCCACTTT.

The chain is built from TRBV5-6 and TRBJ2-7; weak D call: TRBD2 (5 bases). CDR3 size: 14 residues. Trimming shortened V by 4 bases and J by 7 bases, and 18 bases separated the two germline ends. Per the germline V gene, CDR1 is SGHDT and CDR2 is YYEEEE. Here the CDR3 reads CASSPGAGLGEQYF. For the CDR3, the DNA is TGTGCCAGCAGCCCTGGCGCAGGACTGGGGGAGCAGTACTTC.

This clone was observed a single time. The chain joins TRBV4-1 to TRBJ2-7, with 12 bases fitting TRBD2. The CDR3 runs 16 residues. Trimming cost V 0 bases and J 3 bases; bases outside gene matches: 3. The germline V gene has CDR1 MGHRA and CDR2 YSYEKL. CDR3 in amino acids: CASSQELAGGVYEQYF. As DNA, the CDR3 is TGCGCCAGCAGCCAAGAACTAGCGGGAGGCGTCTACGAGCAGTACTTC.

This rearrangement joins TRBV12-3 or TRBV12-4 to TRBJ2-5; D is ambiguous. V dropped 10 bases and J dropped 6 bases, with 15 bases sitting between them. The CDR3 length is 12 residues. This CDR3 is CATGRSTKTQYF. CDR3 in DNA: TGTGCCACCGGCCGGTCGACAAAGACCCAGTACTTC.

This chain links TRBV6-1 with TRBJ2-3, with 13 positions matching TRBD2. The germline gives CDR1 MNHNS, CDR2 SASEGT. This CDR3 spans 18 amino acids. The V and J ends lost 1 base and 4 bases, in that order; junction bases with no gene match: 8. The CDR3 region has the DNA TGTGCCAGCAGTGAAGACCCCGGCACTAGCGGGGGGGCAGATACGCAGTATTTT. Encoded protein: CASSEDPGTSGGADTQYF.

This sequence joins TRBV12-3 or TRBV12-4 and TRBJ1-1; 8 bases fit TRBD1. The CDR3 is 13 residues long. After removal of 5 bases from V and 5 bases from J, the junction contained 4 bases not matched to a gene. DNA for the CDR3: TGTGCCAGCAGTGGACAGGGTCCGACTGAAGCTTTCTTT. It yields the protein CASSGQGPTEAFF.

The J gene is TRBJ2-2, the V gene TRBV2, with D unclear. This CDR3 contains 14 residues. The ends were cut back, 4 bases at V and 4 bases at J, with 10 bases in the middle. Germline CDR1 is SNHLY and CDR2 is FYNNEI. The CDR3 is CASSGLGFTGELFF. For the CDR3, the DNA is TGTGCCAGCAGTGGACTTGGTTTCACCGGGGAGCTGTTTTTT.

The CDR3 reads CASTSAGSNTGELFF. CDR3 sequence (DNA): TGTGCCAGCACTTCCGCAGGGTCGAACACCGGGGAGCTGTTTTTT. This chain joins TRBV7-2 and TRBJ2-2; TRBD1 might be the D (5 bases). Between the trimmed V and J ends, which lost 7 bases and 0 bases, there was a span of 12 bases. Germline CDR1 is SGHTA and CDR2 is FQGNSA. This CDR3 is built from 15 residues.

The gene calls are TRBV20-1 and TRBJ2-7; TRBD1 might be the D (6 bases). The germline V and J ends were trimmed by 3 bases and 2 bases, with 17 bases remaining between them. CDR1 and CDR2 from the germline V gene are DFQATT and SNEGSKA (reference sequence). CDR3 length: 15 residues. CDR3 coding DNA: TGCAGTGCTAGTGATTCCGGGACAATAACCTACGAGCAGTACTTC. As protein: CSASDSGTITYEQYF.

V usage is TRBV7-2 and J usage is TRBJ2-1, with TRBD2 identical over 9 bases. Unmatched junction bases numbered 17, after V lost 5 bases and J lost 6 bases. CDR3 length: 18 residues. CDR1 and CDR2 from the germline V gene are SGHTA and FQGNSA. The CDR3 nucleotides are TGTGCCAGCAGCCCGCCTGGTAGCGGGAGACTGTTTAGCAATGAGCAGTTCTTC. Translation gives CASSPPGSGRLFSNEQFF.

The chain carries TRBV6-6 and TRBJ2-3, with 7 bases matching TRBD2. Germline V CDR1 and CDR2: MNHNY, SVGAGI (reference sequence). The ends lost 3 bases at V and 2 bases at J; junction bases unmatched: 8. The CDR3 extends over 16 amino acids. As DNA, the CDR3 is TGTGCCAGCAGTTATTGGCTAGCGGATTTCACAGATACGCAGTATTTT. It encodes CASSYWLADFTDTQYF.

This chain uses TRBV28 with TRBJ2-4; 11 nucleotides align to TRBD2. CDR1 and CDR2 from the germline V gene are MDHEN and SYDVKM. The CDR3 has 18 amino acids. V lost 3 bases to trimming and J lost 0 bases; unmatched junction nucleotides: 7. The CDR3 spells CASSFRTGLAGAKNIQYF. The CDR3, as DNA: TGTGCCAGCAGTTTCCGTACCGGACTAGCGGGAGCCAAAAACATTCAGTACTTC.

The chain has TRBV7-6 and TRBJ1-4, with TRBD1 matching 7 bases. Germline values: CDR1 SGHVS, CDR2 FNYEAQ. After removal of 5 bases from V and 7 bases from J, the junction contained 13 bases not matched to a gene. The CDR3 totals 16 residues. The CDR3 DNA reads TGTGCCAGCAGCCTAGGGGGCCCGGGTCAGGGTGAAAAACTGTTTTTT. This translates into CASSLGGPGQGEKLFF.